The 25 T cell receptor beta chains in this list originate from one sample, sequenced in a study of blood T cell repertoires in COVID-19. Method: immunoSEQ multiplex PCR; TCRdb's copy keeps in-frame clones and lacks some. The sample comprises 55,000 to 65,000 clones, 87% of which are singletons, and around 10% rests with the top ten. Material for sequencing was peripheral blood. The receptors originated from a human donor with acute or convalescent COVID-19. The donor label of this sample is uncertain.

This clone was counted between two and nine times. The CDR3 here is CASSIGLAGGRNEQFF. Written as DNA, the CDR3 is TGTGCCAGTAGTATAGGGCTAGCGGGAGGGCGGAATGAGCAGTTCTTC. V is TRBV19 and J is TRBJ2-1, with 12 bases identical to TRBD2. The germline gives CDR1 LNHDA, CDR2 SQIVND (reference sequence). Unmatched junction bases numbered 5, after V lost 1 base and J lost 7 bases. There are 16 residues in the CDR3.

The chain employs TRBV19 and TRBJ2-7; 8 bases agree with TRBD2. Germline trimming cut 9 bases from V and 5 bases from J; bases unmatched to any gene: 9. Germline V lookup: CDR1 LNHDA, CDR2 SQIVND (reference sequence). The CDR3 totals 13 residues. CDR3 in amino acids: CARPTRREDEQYF. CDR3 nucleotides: TGTGCCAGGCCCACGAGGCGGGAGGACGAGCAGTACTTC.

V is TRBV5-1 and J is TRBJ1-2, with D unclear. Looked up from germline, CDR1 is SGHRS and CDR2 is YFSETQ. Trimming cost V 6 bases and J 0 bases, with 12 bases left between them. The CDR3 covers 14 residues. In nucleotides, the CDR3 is TGCGCCAGCAAGGAGGACGTAGCTAACTATGGCTACACCTTC. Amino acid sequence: CASKEDVANYGYTF.

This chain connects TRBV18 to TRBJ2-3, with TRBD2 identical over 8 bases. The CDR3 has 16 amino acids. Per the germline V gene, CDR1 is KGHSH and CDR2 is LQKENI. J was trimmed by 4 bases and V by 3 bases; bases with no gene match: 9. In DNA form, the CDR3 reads TGTGCCAGCTCACCTCCCCCGGGGGGGCTACCAGATACGCAGTATTTT. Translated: CASSPPPGGLPDTQYF.

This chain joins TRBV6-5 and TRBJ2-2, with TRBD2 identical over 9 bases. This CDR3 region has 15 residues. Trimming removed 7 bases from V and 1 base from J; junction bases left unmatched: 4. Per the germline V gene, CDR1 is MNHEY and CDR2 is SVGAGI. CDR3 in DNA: TGTGCCAGCATCTTGACTAGCGGGAACACCGGGGAGCTGTTTTTT. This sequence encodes CASILTSGNTGELFF.

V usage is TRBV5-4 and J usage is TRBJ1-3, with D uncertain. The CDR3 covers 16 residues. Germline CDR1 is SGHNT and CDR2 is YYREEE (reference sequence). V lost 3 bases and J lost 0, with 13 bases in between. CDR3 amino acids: CASSSGGRSSGNTIYF. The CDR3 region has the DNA TGTGCCAGCAGCTCCGGAGGAAGGAGCTCTGGAAACACCATATATTTT.

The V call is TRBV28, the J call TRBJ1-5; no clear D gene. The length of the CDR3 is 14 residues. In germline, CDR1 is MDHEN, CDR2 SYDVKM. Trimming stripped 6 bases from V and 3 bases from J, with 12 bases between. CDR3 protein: CASSRRQFNQPQHF. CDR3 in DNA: TGTGCCAGCAGCCGGCGGCAATTCAATCAGCCCCAGCATTTT.

As DNA, the CDR3 is TGTGCCAGCAGAGGACGGACAGCCAGCAATCAGCCCCAGCATTTT. Translating it yields CASRGRTASNQPQHF. The chain carries TRBV6-5 and TRBJ1-5; TRBD1 is a possible D gene (6 bases). V lost 6 bases to trimming and J lost 1 base, with 13 bases between them. The CDR3 extends over 15 amino acids. Germline assignment: CDR1 MNHEY and CDR2 SVGAGI.

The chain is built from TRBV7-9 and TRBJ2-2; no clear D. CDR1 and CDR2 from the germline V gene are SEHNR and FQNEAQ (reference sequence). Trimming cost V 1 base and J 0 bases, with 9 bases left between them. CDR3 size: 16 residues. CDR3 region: CASSLDVTSNTGELFF. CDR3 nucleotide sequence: TGTGCCAGCAGCTTAGACGTGACATCGAACACCGGGGAGCTGTTTTTT.

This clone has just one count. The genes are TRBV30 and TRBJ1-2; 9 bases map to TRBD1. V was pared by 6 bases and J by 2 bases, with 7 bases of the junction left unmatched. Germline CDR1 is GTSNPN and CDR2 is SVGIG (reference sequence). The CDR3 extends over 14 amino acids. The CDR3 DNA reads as TGTGCCTGCCGGTTTGACAGGGGGAACTATGGCTACACCTTC. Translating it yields CACRFDRGNYGYTF.

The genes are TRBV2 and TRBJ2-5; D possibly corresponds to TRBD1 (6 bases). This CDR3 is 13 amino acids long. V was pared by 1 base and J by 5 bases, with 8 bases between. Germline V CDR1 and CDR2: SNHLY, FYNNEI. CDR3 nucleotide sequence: TGTGCCAGCAGTGAAGACAGGGTGGAGACCCAGTACTTC. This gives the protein CASSEDRVETQYF.

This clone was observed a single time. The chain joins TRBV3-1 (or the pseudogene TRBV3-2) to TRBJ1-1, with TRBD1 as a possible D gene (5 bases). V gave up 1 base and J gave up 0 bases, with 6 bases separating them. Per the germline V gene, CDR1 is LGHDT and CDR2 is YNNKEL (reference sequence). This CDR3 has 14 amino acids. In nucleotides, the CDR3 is TGTGCCAGCAGCCAAGGACAGTTGAACACTGAAGCTTTCTTT. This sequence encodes CASSQGQLNTEAFF.

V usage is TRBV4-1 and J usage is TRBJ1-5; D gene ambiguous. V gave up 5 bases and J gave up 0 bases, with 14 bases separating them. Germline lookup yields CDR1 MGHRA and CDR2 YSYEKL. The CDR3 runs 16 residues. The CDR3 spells CASSTRLTNSNQPQHF. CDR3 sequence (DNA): TGCGCCAGCAGCACTAGACTAACAAATAGCAATCAGCCCCAGCATTTT.

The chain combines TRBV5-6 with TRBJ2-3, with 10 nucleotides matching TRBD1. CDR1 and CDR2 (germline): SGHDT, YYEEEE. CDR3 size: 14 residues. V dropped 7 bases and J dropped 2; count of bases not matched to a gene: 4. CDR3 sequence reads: CASSTGGDTDTQYF. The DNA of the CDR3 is TGTGCCAGCTCGACAGGGGGCGACACAGATACGCAGTATTTT. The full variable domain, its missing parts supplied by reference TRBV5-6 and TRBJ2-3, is DAGVTQSPTHLIKTRGQQVTLRCSPKSGHDTVSWYQQALGQGPQFIFQYYEEEERQRGNFPDRFSGHQFPNYSSELNVNALLLGDSALYLCASSTGGDTDTQYFGPGTRLTVL.

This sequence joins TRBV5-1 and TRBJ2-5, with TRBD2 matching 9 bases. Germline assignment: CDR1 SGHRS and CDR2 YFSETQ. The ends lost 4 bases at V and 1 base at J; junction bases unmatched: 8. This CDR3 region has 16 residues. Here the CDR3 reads CASSPVGLAIQETQYF. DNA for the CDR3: TGCGCCAGCAGCCCGGTGGGACTAGCCATCCAAGAGACCCAGTACTTC.

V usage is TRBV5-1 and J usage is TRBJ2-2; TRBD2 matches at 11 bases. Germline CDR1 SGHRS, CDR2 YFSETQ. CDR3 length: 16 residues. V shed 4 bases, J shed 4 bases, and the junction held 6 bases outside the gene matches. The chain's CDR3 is CASSETSGSFTGELFF. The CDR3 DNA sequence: TGCGCCAGCAGCGAAACTAGCGGGAGTTTCACCGGGGAGCTGTTTTTT.

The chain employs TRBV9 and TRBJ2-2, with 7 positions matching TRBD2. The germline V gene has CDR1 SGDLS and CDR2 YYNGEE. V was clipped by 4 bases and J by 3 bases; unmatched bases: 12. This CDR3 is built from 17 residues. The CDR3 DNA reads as TGTGCCAGCAGCCCGGGTAGGGGAGGGGCGGACACCGGGGAGCTGTTTTTT. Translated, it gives CASSPGRGGADTGELFF.

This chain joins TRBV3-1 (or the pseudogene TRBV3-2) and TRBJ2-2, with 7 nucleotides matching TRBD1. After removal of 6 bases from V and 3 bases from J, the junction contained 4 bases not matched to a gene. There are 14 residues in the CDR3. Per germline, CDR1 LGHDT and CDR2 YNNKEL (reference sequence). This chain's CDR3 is CASRRGQDTGELFF. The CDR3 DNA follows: TGTGCCAGCAGACGAGGACAGGACACCGGGGAGCTGTTTTTT.

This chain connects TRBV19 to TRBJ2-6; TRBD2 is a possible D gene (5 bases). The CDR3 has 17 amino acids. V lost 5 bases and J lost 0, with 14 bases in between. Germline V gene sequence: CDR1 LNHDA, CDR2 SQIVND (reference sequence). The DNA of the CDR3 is TGTGCCAGTAGTCCAGGAGGCCTAAGCTCTGGGGCCAACGTCCTGACTTTC. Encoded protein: CASSPGGLSSGANVLTF.

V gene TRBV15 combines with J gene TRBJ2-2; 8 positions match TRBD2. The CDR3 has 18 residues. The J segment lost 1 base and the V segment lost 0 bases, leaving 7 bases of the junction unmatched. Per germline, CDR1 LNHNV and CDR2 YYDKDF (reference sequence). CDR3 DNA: TGTGCCACCAGCAGAGATCGTCGGGAGGGTTGGAACACCGGGGAGCTGTTTTTT. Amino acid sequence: CATSRDRREGWNTGELFF.

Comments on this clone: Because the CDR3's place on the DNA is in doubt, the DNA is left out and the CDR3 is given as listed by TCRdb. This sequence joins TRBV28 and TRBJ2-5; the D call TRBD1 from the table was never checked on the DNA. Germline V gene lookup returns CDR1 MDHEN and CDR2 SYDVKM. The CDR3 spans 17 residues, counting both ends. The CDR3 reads CASSSRFGPGEWETQYF.

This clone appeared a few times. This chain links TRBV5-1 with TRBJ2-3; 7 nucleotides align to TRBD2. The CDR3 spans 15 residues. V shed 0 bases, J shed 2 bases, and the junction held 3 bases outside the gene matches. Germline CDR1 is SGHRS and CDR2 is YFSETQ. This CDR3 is CASSLGGGYTDTQYF. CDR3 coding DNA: TGCGCCAGCAGCTTGGGCGGGGGATACACAGATACGCAGTATTTT.

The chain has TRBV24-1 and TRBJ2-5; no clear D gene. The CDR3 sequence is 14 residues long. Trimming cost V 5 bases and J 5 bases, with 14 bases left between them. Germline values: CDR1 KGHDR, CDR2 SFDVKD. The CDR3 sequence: CATSVSTAWETQYF. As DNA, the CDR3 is TGTGCCACCAGTGTTTCAACTGCTTGGGAGACCCAGTACTTC.

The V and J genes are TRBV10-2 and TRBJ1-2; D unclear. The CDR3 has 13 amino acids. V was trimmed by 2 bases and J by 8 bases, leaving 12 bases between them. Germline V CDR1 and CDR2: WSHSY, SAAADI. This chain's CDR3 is CASSESRMVGYTF. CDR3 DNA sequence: TGCGCCAGCAGTGAGAGCCGAATGGTCGGCTACACCTTC.

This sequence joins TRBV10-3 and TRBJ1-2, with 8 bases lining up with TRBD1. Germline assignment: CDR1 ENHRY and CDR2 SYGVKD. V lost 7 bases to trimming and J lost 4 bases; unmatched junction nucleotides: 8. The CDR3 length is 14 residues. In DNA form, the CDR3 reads TGTGCCATCATCGCCGACAGGGGAAGCTATGGCTACACCTTC. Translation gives CAIIADRGSYGYTF.